Listed below are T cell receptor beta chains from one sample, sequenced in a study of cytotoxic CD8 clonotypes in ibrutinib-treated CLL. Assay used: immunoSEQ multiplex PCR; TCRdb lists only in-frame clones, some missing. The profile shows over 100,000 clones, approximately 85% of them singletons. The source was PBMCs, collected after 24 months of ibrutinib treatment. These receptors were obtained from a human donor with chronic lymphocytic leukemia. The CDR3 runs from the conserved cysteine through the conserved F or W. The order of the fields is D gene, clone size, J gene, V gene, CDR3 protein, CDR3 DNA. The D gene is left open where the match is weak. Expanded clones are given a class, and other clones once, few, many or no size at all.

-,-,TRBJ2-2,TRBV9,CASSVQGPGELFF,TGTGCCAGCAGCGTCCAGGGACCCGGGGAGCTGTTTTTT
-,-,TRBJ2-7,TRBV5-4,CASSRRTAAEQYF,TGTGCCAGCAGCCGGCGGACCGCGGCGGAGCAGTACTTC
-,-,TRBJ2-7,TRBV21-1,CASSPRPPISYEQYF,TGTGCCAGCAGTCCTAGGCCCCCTATCTCCTACGAGCAGTACTTC
-,once,TRBJ1-6,TRBV30,CAWSRSGPYNSPLHF,TGTGCCTGGAGCAGATCGGGACCCTATAATTCACCCCTCCACTTT
-,-,TRBJ2-5,TRBV28,CASSQETQYF,TGTGCCAGCAGTCAAGAGACCCAGTACTTC
-,-,TRBJ1-2,TRBV28,CASGADPLSAHPNYGYTF,TGTGCCAGTGGAGCCGACCCTCTTAGTGCGCATCCTAACTATGGCTACACCTTC
TRBD1,-,TRBJ2-3,TRBV19,CASSISRRTGSTDTQYF,TGTGCCAGTAGTATTTCCCGGAGGACAGGGAGCACAGATACGCAGTATTTT
-,few,TRBJ1-6,TRBV28,CASSWWTGPLHF,TGTGCCAGCAGTTGGTGGACTGGACCCCTCCACTTT
-,-,TRBJ1-1,TRBV18,CASSPRTGSNTEAFF,TGTGCCAGCTCACCACGAACAGGTTCGAACACTGAAGCTTTCTTT
TRBD1,-,TRBJ1-1,TRBV10-3,CAISEPDRGLFLAFF,TGTGCCATCAGTGAGCCGGACAGGGGCCTTTTTCTGGCTTTCTTT
-,-,TRBJ1-1,TRBV7-3,CASSFRRDSEAFF,TGTGCCAGCAGTTTCCGAAGAGATTCTGAAGCTTTCTTT
TRBD1,-,TRBJ2-7,TRBV6-5,CASSYSTRGNYEQYF,TGTGCCAGCAGTTACTCGACCAGGGGGAACTACGAGCAGTACTTC
TRBD2,once,TRBJ2-3,TRBV10-3,CAISESTSGGTDTQYF,TGTGCCATCAGTGAGTCTACTAGCGGGGGGACAGATACGCAGTATTTT
-,-,TRBJ1-3,TRBV29-1,CSVRARGGSGNTIYF,TGCAGCGTTAGGGCCCGTGGGGGCTCTGGAAACACCATATATTTT
-,-,TRBJ1-2,TRBV30,CAWSKGSLGNWGANYGYTF,TGTGCCTGGAGTAAGGGATCTCTCGGGAATTGGGGAGCTAACTATGGCTACACCTTC
-,-,TRBJ1-2,TRBV29-1,CSVDEANYGYTF,TGCAGCGTGGATGAGGCTAACTATGGCTACACCTTC
TRBD1,once,TRBJ2-5,TRBV11-2,CASSQSWLRDRGLQETQYF,TGTGCCAGCAGCCAGAGCTGGCTTCGGGACAGGGGCCTCCAAGAGACCCAGTACTTC
TRBD1,once,TRBJ2-3,TRBV2,CASSPTGGRADTQYF,TGTGCCAGCAGCCCGACAGGGGGCCGCGCAGATACGCAGTATTTT
TRBD2,-,TRBJ2-1,TRBV19,CASIMSGGASNEQFF,TGTGCCAGTATCATGAGCGGGGGGGCCTCGAATGAGCAGTTCTTC
TRBD1,-,TRBJ2-1,TRBV27,CASSFLTTGASEQFF,TGTGCCAGCAGTTTTCTCACGACAGGGGCCAGTGAGCAGTTCTTC